This T cell receptor (beta chain) is from a study of a mutant IDH1 vaccine in newly diagnosed glioma. The time point here: week 23, last vaccination. Topical imiquimod was applied with each vaccine dose, which held 300 ug of mutant IDH1 20-mer peptide. Produced via immunoSEQ multiplex PCR; TCRdb's table is partial and in-frame only. Of over 55,000 clones detected, roughly 77% appear once; the ten largest clones hold approximately 8.2%. The CDR3 contains 13 residues. V was trimmed by 0 bases and J by 2 bases, leaving 5 bases between them. Germline lookup yields CDR1 SGHRS and CDR2 YFSETQ. A word on this clone: Its antigen is not identified.

The source is a middle-aged woman with glioma. Some clones in this sample may be carry-over from other donors' samples. This chain links TRBV5-1 with TRBJ1-2; D gene uncertain. Specimen: PBMCs, collected from a glioma patient whose treatment included an IDH1 peptide vaccine. The CDR3 protein is CASSLAGNYGYTF. The CDR3 nucleotides read TGCGCCAGCAGCTTGGCGGGCAACTATGGCTACACCTTC.